The 14 T cell receptor beta chains reported below all come from one sample, sequenced in a study of monozygotic twins with inflammatory bowel disease. Following a re-call of the 5' RACE reads, TCRdb has one entry per CDR3 protein and lacks DNA. The sample data list more than 300,000 distinct CDR3 sequences. Sequenced material: blood. The receptors derive from a human donor with ulcerative colitis or Crohn's disease, or a healthy co-twin of an affected twin (not recorded which).

The chain links TRBV25-1 to TRBJ1-1; checking the TCRdb D call of TRBD1 is not possible without DNA. Germline V lookup: CDR1 MGHDK, CDR2 SYGVNS. The CDR3 has 12 residues. CDR3 in amino acids: CASSERGRGAFF.

The chain recombines TRBV14 with TRBJ1-1; TCRdb indicates TRBD1, and absent DNA this call remains unverified. Germline assignment: CDR1 SGHDN and CDR2 FVKESK. This CDR3 comprises 16 residues. CDR3: CASSQAGGNMNTEAFF.

The chain recombines TRBV6-2 or TRBV6-3 with TRBJ2-5. The germline CDR1 and CDR2 sequences are MNHEY and SVGEGT. The CDR3 loop spans 11 amino acids. CDR3 amino acids: CASSLPETQYF.

This sequence joins TRBV5-1 and TRBJ1-4; with no DNA, the TCRdb D assignment of TRBD1 cannot be verified. Per the germline V gene, CDR1 is SGHRS and CDR2 is YFSETQ. This CDR3 has 14 residues. CDR3 amino acids: CASSIGSGTEKLFF.

The chain is built from TRBV5-1 and TRBJ2-7; TCRdb outputs TRBD1, but without DNA this stays unchecked. The CDR3 is 15 residues long. The germline V gene encodes CDR1 SGHRS and CDR2 YFSETQ. The CDR3: CASNLSPGSLYEQYF.

The chain links TRBV11-2 to TRBJ2-7; TCRdb outputs TRBD1, but without DNA this stays unchecked. CDR3 length equals 15 residues. Germline CDR1 SGHAT, CDR2 FQNNGV. This chain's CDR3 is CASSSGTGTSYEQYF.

The CDR3 loop reads CSARSASGFSYNEQFF. This sequence joins TRBV20-1 and TRBJ2-1; without DNA, the TCRdb call of TRBD2 cannot be checked. CDR3 length: 16 amino acids. Germline CDR1 and CDR2: DFQATT and SNEGSKA (reference sequence).

The chain uses TRBV11-2 and TRBJ2-7; TCRdb calls TRBD1, which cannot be checked without DNA. The V gene's germline CDR1 is SGHAT and CDR2 FQNNGV. This CDR3 region has 14 residues. The CDR3 sequence is CASSGRDRVYEQYF. The full variable domain, rest sourced from reference TRBV11-2 and TRBJ2-7, is EAGVAQSPRYKIIEKRQSVAFWCNPISGHATLYWYQQILGQGPKLLIQFQNNGVVDDSQLPKDRFSAERLKGVDSTLKIQPAKLEDSAVYLCASSGRDRVYEQYFGPGTRLTVT.

This chain links TRBV6-5 with TRBJ2-3; TCRdb's assignment of TRBD1 cannot be checked, as there is no DNA. The CDR3 extends over 15 amino acids. The V gene's germline CDR1 is MNHEY and CDR2 SVGAGI. CDR3 region: CASSYLWGGTDTQYF.

This chain uses TRBV9 with TRBJ2-7; TCRdb's D call of TRBD1 is untestable without DNA. The CDR3 has 15 residues. Germline CDR1 is SGDLS and CDR2 is YYNGEE. The CDR3 sequence: CASSVALDRAGEQYF.

The chain joins TRBV7-9 to TRBJ1-1. This CDR3 has 12 residues. Germline V gives CDR1 SEHNR, CDR2 FQNEAQ (reference sequence). CDR3 in amino acids: CAGSAENTEAFF.

The genes are TRBV28 and TRBJ1-5. Per germline, CDR1 MDHEN and CDR2 SYDVKM. There are 14 residues in the CDR3. CDR3 region: CASSRQVPSEPQHF.

The genes are TRBV29-1 and TRBJ1-1. In germline, CDR1 is SQVTM, CDR2 ANQGSEA. This CDR3 region has 12 residues. The CDR3 is CSVEMTPLRAFF.

The rearrangement links TRBV7-2 to TRBJ2-1; TCRdb picks TRBD2, but there is no DNA to check that call. CDR3 size: 16 residues. The germline V gene encodes CDR1 SGHTA and CDR2 FQGNSA. The CDR3 sequence is CASSFRGGGTYNEQFF.